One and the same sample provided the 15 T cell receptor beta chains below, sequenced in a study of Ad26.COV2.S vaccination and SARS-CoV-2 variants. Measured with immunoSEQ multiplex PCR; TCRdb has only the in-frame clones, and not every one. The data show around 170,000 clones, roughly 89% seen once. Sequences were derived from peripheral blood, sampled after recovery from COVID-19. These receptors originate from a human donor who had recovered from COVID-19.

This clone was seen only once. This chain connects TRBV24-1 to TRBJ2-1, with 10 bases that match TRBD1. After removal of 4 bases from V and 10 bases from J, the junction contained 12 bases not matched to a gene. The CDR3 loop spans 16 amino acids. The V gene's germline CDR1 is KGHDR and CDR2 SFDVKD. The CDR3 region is CATSDPRQGADQEQFF. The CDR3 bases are TGTGCCACCAGTGACCCACGACAGGGGGCTGATCAGGAGCAGTTCTTC.

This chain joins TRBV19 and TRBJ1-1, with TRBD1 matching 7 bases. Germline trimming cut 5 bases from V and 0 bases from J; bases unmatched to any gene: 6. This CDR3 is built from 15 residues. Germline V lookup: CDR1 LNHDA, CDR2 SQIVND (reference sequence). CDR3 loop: CASSPPDRLNTEAFF. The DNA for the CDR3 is TGTGCCAGTAGTCCGCCGGACAGGTTGAACACTGAAGCTTTCTTT. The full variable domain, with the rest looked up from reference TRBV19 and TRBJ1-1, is DGGITQSPKYLFRKEGQNVTLSCEQNLNHDAMYWYRQDPGQGLRLIYYSQIVNDFQKGDIAEGYSVSREKKESFPLTVTSAQKNPTAFYLCASSPPDRLNTEAFFGQGTRLTVV.

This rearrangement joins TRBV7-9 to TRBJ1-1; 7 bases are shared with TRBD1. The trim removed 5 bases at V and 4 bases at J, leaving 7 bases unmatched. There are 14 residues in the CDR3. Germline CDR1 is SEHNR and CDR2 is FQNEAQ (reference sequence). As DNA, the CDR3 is TGTGCCAGCAGCCTAACAGGGGCCCTCACTGAAGCTTTCTTT. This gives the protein CASSLTGALTEAFF.

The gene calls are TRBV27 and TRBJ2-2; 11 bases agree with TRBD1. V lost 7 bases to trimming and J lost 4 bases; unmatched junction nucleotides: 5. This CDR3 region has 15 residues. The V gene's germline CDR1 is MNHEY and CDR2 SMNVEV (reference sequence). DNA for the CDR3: TGTGCCAGCACCGCCGGGACAGGGGGCACCGGGGAGCTGTTTTTT. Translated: CASTAGTGGTGELFF.

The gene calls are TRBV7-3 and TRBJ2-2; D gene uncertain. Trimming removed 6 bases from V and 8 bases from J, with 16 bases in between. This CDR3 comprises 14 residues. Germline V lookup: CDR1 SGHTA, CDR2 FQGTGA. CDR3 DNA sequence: TGTGCCAGCAGACCTACCCCTGGGCCAGGGGAGCTGTTTTTT. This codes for CASRPTPGPGELFF.

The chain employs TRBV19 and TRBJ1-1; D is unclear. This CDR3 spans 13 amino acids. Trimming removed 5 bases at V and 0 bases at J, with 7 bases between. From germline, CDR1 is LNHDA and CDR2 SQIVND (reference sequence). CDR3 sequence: CASSEQLNTEAFF. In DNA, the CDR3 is TGTGCCAGTAGTGAACAGCTGAACACTGAAGCTTTCTTT. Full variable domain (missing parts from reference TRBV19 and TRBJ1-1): DGGITQSPKYLFRKEGQNVTLSCEQNLNHDAMYWYRQDPGQGLRLIYYSQIVNDFQKGDIAEGYSVSREKKESFPLTVTSAQKNPTAFYLCASSEQLNTEAFFGQGTRLTVV.

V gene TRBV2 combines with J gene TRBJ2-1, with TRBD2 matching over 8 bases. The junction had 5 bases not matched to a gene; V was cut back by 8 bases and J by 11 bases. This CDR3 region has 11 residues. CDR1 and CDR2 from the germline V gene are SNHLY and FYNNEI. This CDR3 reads CASLGSGKQFF. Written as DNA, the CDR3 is TGTGCCAGCCTGGGTAGCGGGAAGCAGTTCTTC.

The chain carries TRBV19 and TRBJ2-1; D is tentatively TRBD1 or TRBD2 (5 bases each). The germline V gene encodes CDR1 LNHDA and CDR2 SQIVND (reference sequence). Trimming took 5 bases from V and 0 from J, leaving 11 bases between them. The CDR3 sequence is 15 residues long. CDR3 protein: CASSGDAGSYNEQFF. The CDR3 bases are TGTGCCAGTAGTGGGGACGCCGGCTCCTACAATGAGCAGTTCTTC.

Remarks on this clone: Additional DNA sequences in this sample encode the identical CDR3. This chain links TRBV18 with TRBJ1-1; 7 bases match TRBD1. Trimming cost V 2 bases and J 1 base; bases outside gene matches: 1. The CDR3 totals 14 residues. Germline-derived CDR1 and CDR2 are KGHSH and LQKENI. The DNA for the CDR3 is TGTGCCAGCTCACCAACAGGGGCGAACACTGAAGCTTTCTTT. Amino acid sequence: CASSPTGANTEAFF.

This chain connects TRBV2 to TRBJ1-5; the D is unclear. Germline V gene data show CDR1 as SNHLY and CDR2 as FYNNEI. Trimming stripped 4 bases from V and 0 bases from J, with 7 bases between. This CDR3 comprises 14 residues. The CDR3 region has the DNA TGTGCCAGCAGTGCCGTATTTAGCAATCAGCCCCAGCATTTT. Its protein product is CASSAVFSNQPQHF.

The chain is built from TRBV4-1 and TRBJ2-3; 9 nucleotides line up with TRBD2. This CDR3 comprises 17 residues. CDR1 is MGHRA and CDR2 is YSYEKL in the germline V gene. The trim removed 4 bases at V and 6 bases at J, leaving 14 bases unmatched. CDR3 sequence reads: CASSPTDLAGFADTQYF. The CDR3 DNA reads TGCGCCAGCAGCCCGACAGATCTAGCGGGATTCGCGGATACGCAGTATTTT.

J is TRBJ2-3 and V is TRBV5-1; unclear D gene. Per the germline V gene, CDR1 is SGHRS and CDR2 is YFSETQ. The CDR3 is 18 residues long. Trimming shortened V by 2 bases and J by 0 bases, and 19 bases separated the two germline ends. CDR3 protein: CASSFIYSRLSSTDTQYF. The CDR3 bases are TGCGCCAGCAGCTTTATTTATAGTCGGTTGTCTAGCACAGATACGCAGTATTTT.

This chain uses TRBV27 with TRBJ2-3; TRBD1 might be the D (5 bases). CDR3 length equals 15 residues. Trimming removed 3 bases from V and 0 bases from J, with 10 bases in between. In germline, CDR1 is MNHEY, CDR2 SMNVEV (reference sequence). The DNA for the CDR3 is TGTGCCAGCAGTTTTGTCAGGGCGAGCACAGATACGCAGTATTTT. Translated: CASSFVRASTDTQYF.

This CDR3 is CASSSQGLYNSPLHF. CDR3 coding DNA: TGTGCCAGCAGTTCACAGGGGCTCTATAATTCACCCCTCCACTTT. The chain uses TRBV2 and TRBJ1-6, with 7 bases aligning to TRBD1. After removal of 5 bases from V and 3 bases from J, the junction contained 4 bases not matched to a gene. CDR3 size: 15 residues. The V gene's germline CDR1 is SNHLY and CDR2 FYNNEI.

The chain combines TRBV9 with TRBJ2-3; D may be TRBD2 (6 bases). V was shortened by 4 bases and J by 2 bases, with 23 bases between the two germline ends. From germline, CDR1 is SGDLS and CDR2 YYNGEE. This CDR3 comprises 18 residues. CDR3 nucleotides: TGTGCCAGCAGCTCCCCCCCCCGTGTAGCGGAGATCACAGATACGCAGTATTTT. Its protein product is CASSSPPRVAEITDTQYF.